What follows describes a single TCR beta chain. Its antigen target is currently unknown. No qualities accompany the bases; no much larger clone lies one base away. This sample was included in a study of blood T cell repertoires in COVID-19 (dated by TCRdb to 2018 to 2020). Concerning the study at large: Samples covering the acute and convalescent phases of COVID-19 were provided by collaborators in the United States, Italy and Spain. The material from the prospective study consisted of cDNA or gDNA derived from T cells, B-cell-depleted T cells, or PBMCs. Subjects who had been exposed to COVID-19, were actively infected with it, or had recovered from it provided the deeply sampled blood TCRbeta repertoires that made up the dataset. The repertoires were released in a freely available public database intended as a resource for research on the immune response to SARS-CoV-2. Samples came from the ongoing ImmuneRACE study (first 160 participants) plus 1,254 subjects from 6 global collaborators. The sample metadata nearly always contained a de-identified subject ID, COVID-19 status, age in years and sex. Where available, HLA class I and class II types were obtained from metadata supplied by the sample provider rather than from assay-based typing. The research as a whole found: How much clinical and demographic metadata was included differed by source and by participant, and the metadata was provided uncurated.

Measured from the cysteine to the phenylalanine, the CDR3 is 14 residues long. Of all the DNA, just the CDR3 is kept, 42 bases in frame from base 1. CDR1 and CDR2, per the germline V gene (reference sequence), are GTSNPN and SVGIG. The V end gives up 0 bases and the J end 14 bases, leaving 11 bases in the junction not matched to a gene. A second Seattle source provided samples from volunteer blood donors who had recovered from COVID-19. Collaborating institutions collected whole blood in K2EDTA tubes following their own protocols. For TCRbeta analysis, collaborator samples were shipped as frozen whole blood, as isolated PBMCs, or as DNA extracted from either sample type. TCRbeta CDR3 regions were amplified from genomic DNA using the immunoSEQ Assay, a bias-controlled multiplex PCR. The authors' analysis ran thus. Nucleated cell counts per sample were estimated from amplification of reference gene primers within the assay. To quantify the absolute abundance of each unique TCRbeta CDR3 rearrangement, sequence reads were collapsed and filtered. For each sample, productive Simpson clonality was calculated by taking the square root of Simpson's diversity index across productive rearrangements. The table comes from immuneACCESS by way of TCRdb, which keeps in-frame sequences with V and J called. Part of the clones is missing from these tables; in studies checked, under half for an unresolved V gene and the rest for unknown reasons. The D gene and trimming were derived from the DNA, and the V and J assignments and clone size from that table. This sample lists some 120,000 clones; approximately 88% were detected once. Around 12% of the sample rests with the top ten.

This sequence uses TRBV30 and TRBJ2-1, and TRBD1 matches 9 of the central bases. Sequenced input: peripheral blood. This clonotype originated in a woman in her 30s who had recovered from COVID-19. Here is the DNA: TGTGCCTGGAGTGTGAACCCCCCACAGGGGGCCGAGTTCTTC. Translation gives CAWSVNPPQGAEFF.